The sequence of this T cell receptor (beta chain) was determined in a study of T cell changes during pregnancy in multiple sclerosis (dated by TCRdb to 2018 to 2020). A note on the overall study: The study examined how the T cell repertoire changed over the course of pregnancy in women with multiple sclerosis.

Libraries were made using the immunoSEQ multiplex PCR assay. TCRdb's version of the immuneACCESS table is confined to in-frame rearrangements and falls short of the full clone set. An unresolved V gene accounts for under half of the shortfall where checked; the remainder is of unknown origin. In all, the sample holds 95,000 to 100,000 clones, and more than 85% of those were seen once. Clones ranked in the top ten supply 2.5% to 3.5% of the sample. Worth noting for this clone: The clone's antigen remains unknown. No base quality values were provided; no much bigger clone lies one nucleotide off.

From the germline V gene (reference sequence), CDR1 is SEHNR and CDR2 is FQNEAQ. Trimming costs V 8 bases and J 2 bases, and their ends lie 16 bases apart. The cysteine opens and the phenylalanine closes a CDR3 of 14 amino acids. The only DNA kept is the CDR3, 42 bases in frame from the first base. Sequencing used peripheral blood, obtained in the second trimester of pregnancy. The chain employs TRBV7-9 and TRBJ2-7, with a tentative D gene TRBD2 over 6 matching bases. The source of this sequence is a female donor with multiple sclerosis, enrolled in a pregnancy study. The nucleotides read TGTGCCAGCGGGGGGTGGCTGGGAACCTACGAGCAGTACTTC. This encodes CASGGWLGTYEQYF.